This TCR beta chain comes out of a study of T cell repertoires in cytomegalovirus infection (dated by TCRdb to 2018 to 2020). Regarding the research as a whole: Donor HLA type was relevant to the analysis, as public TCR beta signatures indicated carriage of CMV infection together with the matching HLA type. The investigation overall reported the following: The ex vivo response was dominated by HLA-C-restricted CMV-specific TCR beta clonotypes, which also provided the single most frequent clonotype in two of eight donors. Carriers of CMV infection plus the relevant HLA type were discriminated by the cumulative frequency of public TCR beta family members in the study cohort and in an independent roughly 370-donor cohort.

For this chain, trimming is 6 bases at the V end and 6 bases at the J end, and the number of junction bases without a gene match is 5. The germline V gene (reference sequence) provides CDR1 SEHNR and CDR2 FQNEAQ. The CDR3 has 15 amino acids, counting the end cysteine and phenylalanine. The entry retains the CDR3 DNA only, 45 bases that are in frame from base 1. Sequencing was performed on an Illumina HiSeq 1500. The public reads were reanalyzed by TCRdb: fastp trimming at Q25, MiXCR alignment, in-frame beta chains only. Every CDR3 protein is listed once, alongside the most common genes and DNA of its rows. This sample holds 150,000 to 200,000 distinct CDR3 sequences; around an eighth were observed only once. 27% of the sample is held by the ten biggest clonotypes. This clonotype was seen many times. The specificity of this receptor is unknown. Per-nucleotide qualities are absent, and no much larger clonotype sits a single base away.

The sequencing sample was made of PBMCs. The clonotype comes from a human donor in good health (CMV status not recorded). Some clones in this sample may be carry-over from other donors' samples. Recombination joined TRBV7-9 with TRBJ2-1, and 13 junction bases match TRBD2. The nucleotides read TGTGCCAGCAGGCGGACTAGCGGGGGATCCAATGAGCAGTTCTTC. Its protein product is CASRRTSGGSNEQFF.